This TCR beta chain was sequenced in a study of blood T cell repertoires in COVID-19. For the study at large: COVID-19 samples, acute and convalescent, were from the United States, Italy and Spain. Sources were T cells, B-cell-depleted T cells, or PBMCs; the material itself was cDNA or gDNA.

In the original processing: Estimated nucleated cell counts came from reference gene primer amplification. Using immunoSEQ multiplex PCR, the repertoire was profiled, and TCRdb retains in-frame clones only, with some absent. V, J and clone size were drawn from that table, and D and trimming were deduced from the DNA. The data hold 250,000 to 300,000 clones, with more than 65% observed a single time. Trimming shortened V by 6 bases and J by 0 bases, and 14 bases separated the two germline ends. The CDR3 loop spans 15 amino acids. Germline loops: CDR1 MGHRA, CDR2 YSYEKL. This chain links TRBV4-1 with TRBJ1-1; no clear D. The sequencing input was peripheral blood. The TCR was taken from a woman aged 18 to 35 with acute or convalescent COVID-19. Here the CDR3 DNA reads TGCGCCAGCAGTAACGACAAAGGTGTGAACACTGAAGCTTTCTTT. Translation gives CASSNDKGVNTEAFF.